The clone carrying this TCR beta chain was detected only a few times. The antigen remains undetermined. This sample is drawn from a study of cytomegalovirus exposure and HLA in healthy donors. Broader study findings: Productive status was seen about 87% or about 30% of the time for most TCR beta V segments in an earlier analysis.

A multiplex PCR was run with 60 Vbeta primers and 13 Jbeta primers. Authors' methods: About 12 million of the 80 million or so unique TCR beta chains counted in a later analysis were shared. Sequenced by immunoSEQ multiplex PCR; TCRdb stores in-frame clones only, minus some. The DNA gave D and trimming, while V, J and clone size come from that table. The table has 100,000 to 150,000 clones, more than 15% seen once; the top ten hold about 3%. Trimming took off 8 bases at V and 2 bases at J, with 12 bases between the two ends. The CDR3 is made up of 13 amino acids. Germline lookup yields CDR1 MNHEY and CDR2 SMNVEV (reference sequence).

This receptor was identified in a female donor in good health and CMV-seropositive. Material for sequencing was PBMCs. The rearrangement links TRBV27 to TRBJ1-1; D not resolved. The CDR3 DNA reads TGTGCCAGCCGTAAAACAGCTAACACTGAAGCTTTCTTT. Translation: CASRKTANTEAFF.